This T cell receptor (beta chain) derives from a study of shared clonotypes between healthy human individuals. Study at large: A couple of female and a few male donors aged 18 to 49 were enrolled.

The CDR3 has 13 amino acids. V was cut by 4 bases and J by 2 bases, with 7 bases left in between. The germline V gene has CDR1 SGDLS and CDR2 YYNGEE. Worth noting for this clone: The antigen is undetermined.

Libraries were prepared by immunoSEQ multiplex PCR; TCRdb keeps only in-frame clonotypes and omits some of them. The sample carries 2 million to 2.5 million clones, around 92% recorded once. General study results and limits: Against clonotypes common to all four donors, non-shared ones had lower generation probabilities. Generally, estimated richness proved larger in naive subsets than it did in memory subsets.

The sequence was collected from a man aged 18 to 29 in good health. Some clones in this sample may be carry-over from other donors' samples. V is TRBV9 and J is TRBJ2-1; no clear D. The sample was naive CD4+ T cells from PBMCs. The subset here: CD45RA+ positively selected. CDR3 loop: CASSLGTYNEQFF. The CDR3 nucleotides read TGTGCCAGCAGCCTCGGCACCTACAATGAGCAGTTCTTC.